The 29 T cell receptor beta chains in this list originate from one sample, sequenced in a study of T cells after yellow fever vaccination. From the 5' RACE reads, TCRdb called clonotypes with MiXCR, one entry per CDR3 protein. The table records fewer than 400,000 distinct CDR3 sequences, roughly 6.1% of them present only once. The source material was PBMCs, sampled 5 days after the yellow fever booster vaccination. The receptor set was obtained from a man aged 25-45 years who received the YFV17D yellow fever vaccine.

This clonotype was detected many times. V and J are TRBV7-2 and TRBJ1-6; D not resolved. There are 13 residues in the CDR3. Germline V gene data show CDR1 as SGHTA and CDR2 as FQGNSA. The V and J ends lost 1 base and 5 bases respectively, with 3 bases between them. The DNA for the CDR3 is TGTGCCAGCAGCTTAGGGAATAATTCACCCCTCCACTTT. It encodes CASSLGNNSPLHF.

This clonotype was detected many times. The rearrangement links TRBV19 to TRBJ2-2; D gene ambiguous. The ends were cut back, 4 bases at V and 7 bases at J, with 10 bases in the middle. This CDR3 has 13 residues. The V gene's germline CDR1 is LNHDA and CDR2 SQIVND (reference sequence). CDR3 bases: TGTGCCAGTAGTAAAAAGGCTATCGGGGAGCTGTTTTTT. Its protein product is CASSKKAIGELFF.

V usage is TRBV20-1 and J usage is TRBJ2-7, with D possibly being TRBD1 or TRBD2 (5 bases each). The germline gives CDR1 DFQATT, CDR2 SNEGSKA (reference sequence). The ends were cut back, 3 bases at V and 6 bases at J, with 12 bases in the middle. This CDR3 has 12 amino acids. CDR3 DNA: TGCAGTGCTAGTCGGGACCCCTTCGAGCAGTACTTC. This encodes CSASRDPFEQYF.

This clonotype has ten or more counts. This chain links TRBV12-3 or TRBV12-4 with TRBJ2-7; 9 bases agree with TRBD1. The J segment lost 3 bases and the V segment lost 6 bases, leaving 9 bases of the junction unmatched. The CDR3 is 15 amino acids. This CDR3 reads CASRHPTGGFYEQYF. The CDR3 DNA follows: TGTGCCAGCAGGCACCCGACAGGGGGATTCTACGAGCAGTACTTC.

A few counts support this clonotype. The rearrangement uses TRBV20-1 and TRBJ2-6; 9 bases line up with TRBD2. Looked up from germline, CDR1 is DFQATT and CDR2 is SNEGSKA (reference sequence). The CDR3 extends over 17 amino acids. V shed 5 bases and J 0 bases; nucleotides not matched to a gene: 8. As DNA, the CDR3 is TGCAGTGCTCGGGCTAGCGGGGCAAGCTCTGGGGCCAACGTCCTGACTTTC. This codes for CSARASGASSGANVLTF.

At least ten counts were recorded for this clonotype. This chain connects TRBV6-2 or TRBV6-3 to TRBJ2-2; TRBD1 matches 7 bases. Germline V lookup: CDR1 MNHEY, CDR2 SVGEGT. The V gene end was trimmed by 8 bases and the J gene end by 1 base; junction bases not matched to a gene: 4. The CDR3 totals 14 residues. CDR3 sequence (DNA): TGTGCCAGCCGCCCAGGGGGGAACACCGGGGAGCTGTTTTTT. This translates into CASRPGGNTGELFF.

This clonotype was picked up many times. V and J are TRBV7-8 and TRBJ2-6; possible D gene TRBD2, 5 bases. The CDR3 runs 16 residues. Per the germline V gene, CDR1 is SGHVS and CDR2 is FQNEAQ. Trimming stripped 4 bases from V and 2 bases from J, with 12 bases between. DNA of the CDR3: TGTGCCAGCAGCTCCGACCGGGGTGCTGGGGCCAACGTCCTGACTTTC. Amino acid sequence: CASSSDRGAGANVLTF. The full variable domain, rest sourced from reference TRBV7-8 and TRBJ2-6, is GAGVSQSPRYKVAKRGQDVALRCDPISGHVSLFWYQQALGQGPEFLTYFQNEAQLDKSGLPSDRFFAERPEGSVSTLKIQRTQQEDSAVYLCASSSDRGAGANVLTFGAGSRLTVL.

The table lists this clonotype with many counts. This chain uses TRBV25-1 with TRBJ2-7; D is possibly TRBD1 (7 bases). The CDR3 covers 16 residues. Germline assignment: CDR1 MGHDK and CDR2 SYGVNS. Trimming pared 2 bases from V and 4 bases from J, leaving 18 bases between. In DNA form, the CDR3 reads TGTGCCAGCAGTGAACAGGGGGGTGGGCAACAATACGAGCAGTACTTC. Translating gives CASSEQGGGQQYEQYF.

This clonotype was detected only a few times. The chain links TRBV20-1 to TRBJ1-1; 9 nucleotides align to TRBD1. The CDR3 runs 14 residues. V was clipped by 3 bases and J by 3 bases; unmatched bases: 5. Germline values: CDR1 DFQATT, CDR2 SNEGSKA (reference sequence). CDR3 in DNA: TGCAGTGCTAGCCGGACAGGGGCGGACACTGAAGCTTTCTTT. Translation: CSASRTGADTEAFF.

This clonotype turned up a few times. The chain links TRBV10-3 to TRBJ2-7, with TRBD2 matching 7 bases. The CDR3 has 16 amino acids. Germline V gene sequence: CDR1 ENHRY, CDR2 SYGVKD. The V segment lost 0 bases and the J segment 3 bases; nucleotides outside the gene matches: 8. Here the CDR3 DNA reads TGTGCCATCAGTGAGTCGGGGGGGGAGGGTCGCTACGAGCAGTACTTC. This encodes CAISESGGEGRYEQYF.

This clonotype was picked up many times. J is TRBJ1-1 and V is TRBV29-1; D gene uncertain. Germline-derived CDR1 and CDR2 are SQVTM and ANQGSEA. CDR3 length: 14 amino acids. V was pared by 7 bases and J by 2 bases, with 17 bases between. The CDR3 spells CSATGTALNTEAFF. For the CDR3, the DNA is TGCAGCGCTACCGGAACAGCCCTAAACACTGAAGCTTTCTTT.

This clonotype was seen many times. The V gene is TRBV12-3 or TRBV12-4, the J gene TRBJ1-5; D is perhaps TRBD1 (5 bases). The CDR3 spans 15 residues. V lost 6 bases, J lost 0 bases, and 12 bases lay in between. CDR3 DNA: TGTGCCAGCAGCCGACGGGACTTTAGCAATCAGCCCCAGCATTTT. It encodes CASSRRDFSNQPQHF.

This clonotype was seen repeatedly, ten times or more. The CDR3 DNA reads TGCAGTGCTAGGAGATCGACTAGCGTGAACACCGGGGAGCTGTTTTTT. Its translation: CSARRSTSVNTGELFF. This chain uses TRBV20-1 with TRBJ2-2, with TRBD2 matching over 8 bases. The CDR3 is 16 residues long. After removal of 3 bases from V and 1 base from J, the junction contained 7 bases not matched to a gene. The V gene's germline CDR1 is DFQATT and CDR2 SNEGSKA (reference sequence).

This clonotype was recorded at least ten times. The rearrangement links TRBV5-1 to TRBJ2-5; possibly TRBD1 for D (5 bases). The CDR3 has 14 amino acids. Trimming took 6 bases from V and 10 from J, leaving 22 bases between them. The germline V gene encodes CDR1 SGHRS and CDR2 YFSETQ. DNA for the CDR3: TGCGCCAGCACCCATTCCTCGACCCCAGGGATCCAGTACTTC. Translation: CASTHSSTPGIQYF. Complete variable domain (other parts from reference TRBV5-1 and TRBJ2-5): KAGVTQTPRYLIKTRGQQVTLSCSPISGHRSVSWYQQTPGQGLQFLFEYFSETQRNKGNFPGRFSGRQFSNSRSEMNVSTLELGDSALYLCASTHSSTPGIQYFGPGTRLLVL.

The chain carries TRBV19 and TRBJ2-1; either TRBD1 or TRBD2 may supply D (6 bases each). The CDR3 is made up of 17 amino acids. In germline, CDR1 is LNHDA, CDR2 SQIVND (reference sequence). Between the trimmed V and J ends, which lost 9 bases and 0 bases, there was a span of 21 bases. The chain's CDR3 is CARGGLMGASSYNEQFF. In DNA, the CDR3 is TGTGCCAGGGGGGGCCTAATGGGGGCAAGCTCCTACAATGAGCAGTTCTTC. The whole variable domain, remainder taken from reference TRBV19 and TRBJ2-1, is DGGITQSPKYLFRKEGQNVTLSCEQNLNHDAMYWYRQDPGQGLRLIYYSQIVNDFQKGDIAEGYSVSREKKESFPLTVTSAQKNPTAFYLCARGGLMGASSYNEQFFGPGTRLTVL.

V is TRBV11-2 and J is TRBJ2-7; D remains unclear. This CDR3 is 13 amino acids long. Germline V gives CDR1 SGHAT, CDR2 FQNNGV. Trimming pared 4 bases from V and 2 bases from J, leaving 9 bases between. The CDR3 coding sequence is TGTGCCAGCAGCTCCCCCGGAGCCTACGAGCAGTACTTC. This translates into CASSSPGAYEQYF.

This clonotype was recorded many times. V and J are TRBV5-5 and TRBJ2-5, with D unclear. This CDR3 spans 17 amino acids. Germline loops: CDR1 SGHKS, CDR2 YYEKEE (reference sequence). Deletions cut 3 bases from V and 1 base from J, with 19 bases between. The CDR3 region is CASSSVLLARVQETQYF. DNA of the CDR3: TGTGCCAGCAGCTCCGTTTTGCTGGCAAGGGTCCAAGAGACCCAGTACTTC.

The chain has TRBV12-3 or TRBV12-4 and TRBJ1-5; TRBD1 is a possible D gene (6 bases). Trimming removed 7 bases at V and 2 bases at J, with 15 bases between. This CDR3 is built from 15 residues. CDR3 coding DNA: TGTGCCAGCAATGGGGGGCGAGGTGGCAATCAGCCCCAGCATTTT. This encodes CASNGGRGGNQPQHF.

The CDR3 region is CSASGTESIAGGTDTQYF. For the CDR3, the DNA is TGCAGTGCTTCCGGGACAGAGTCCATAGCGGGAGGAACAGATACGCAGTATTTT. The chain recombines TRBV20-1 with TRBJ2-3, with TRBD2 matching over 10 bases. Germline V gene sequence: CDR1 DFQATT, CDR2 SNEGSKA (reference sequence). The length of the CDR3 is 18 residues. V was pared by 5 bases and J by 3 bases, with 17 bases of the junction left unmatched.

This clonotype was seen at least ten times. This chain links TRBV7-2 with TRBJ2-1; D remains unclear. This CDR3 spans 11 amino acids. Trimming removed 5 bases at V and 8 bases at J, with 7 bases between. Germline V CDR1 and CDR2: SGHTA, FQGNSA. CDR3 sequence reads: CASSTSYEQFF. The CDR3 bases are TGTGCCAGCAGCACCTCCTATGAGCAGTTCTTC.

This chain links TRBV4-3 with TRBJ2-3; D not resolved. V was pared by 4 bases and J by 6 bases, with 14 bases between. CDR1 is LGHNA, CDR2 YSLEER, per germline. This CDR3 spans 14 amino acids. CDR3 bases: TGCGCCAGCAGCCCCGTGGGCGGCGTCGATACGCAGTATTTT. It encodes CASSPVGGVDTQYF.

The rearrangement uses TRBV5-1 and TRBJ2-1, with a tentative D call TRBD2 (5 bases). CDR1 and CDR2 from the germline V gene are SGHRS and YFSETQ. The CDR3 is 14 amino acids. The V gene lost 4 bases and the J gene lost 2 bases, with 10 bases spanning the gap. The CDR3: CASSGSGPYNEQFF. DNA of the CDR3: TGCGCCAGCAGCGGGAGCGGCCCCTACAATGAGCAGTTCTTC.

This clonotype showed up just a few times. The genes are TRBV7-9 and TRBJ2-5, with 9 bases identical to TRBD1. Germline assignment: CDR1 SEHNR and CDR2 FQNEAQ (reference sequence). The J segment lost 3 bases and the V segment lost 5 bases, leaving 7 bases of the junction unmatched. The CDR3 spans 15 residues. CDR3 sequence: CASSRGTGLKETQYF. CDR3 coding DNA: TGTGCCAGCAGCCGAGGGACAGGGCTTAAAGAGACCCAGTACTTC. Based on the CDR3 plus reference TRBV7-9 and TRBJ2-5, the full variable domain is DTGVSQNPRHKITKRGQNVTFRCDPISEHNRLYWYRQTLGQGPEFLTYFQNEAQLEKSRLLSDRFSAERPKGSFSTLEIQRTEQGDSAMYLCASSRGTGLKETQYFGPGTRLLVL.

The CDR3 region is CASSMGLAGGTEQFF. DNA for the CDR3: TGTGCCAGTAGTATGGGACTAGCGGGAGGTACTGAGCAGTTCTTC. V is TRBV19 and J is TRBJ2-1, with TRBD2 identical over 15 bases. Trimming cost V 3 bases and J 9 bases; bases outside gene matches: 3. Looked up from germline, CDR1 is LNHDA and CDR2 is SQIVND (reference sequence). The length of the CDR3 is 15 residues.

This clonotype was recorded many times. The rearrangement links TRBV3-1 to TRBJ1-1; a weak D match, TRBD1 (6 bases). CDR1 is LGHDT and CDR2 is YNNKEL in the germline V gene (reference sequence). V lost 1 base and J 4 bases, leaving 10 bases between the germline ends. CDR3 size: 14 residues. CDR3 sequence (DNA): TGTGCCAGCAGCCAAGCAGGGGCGGGCACTGAAGCTTTCTTT. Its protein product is CASSQAGAGTEAFF.

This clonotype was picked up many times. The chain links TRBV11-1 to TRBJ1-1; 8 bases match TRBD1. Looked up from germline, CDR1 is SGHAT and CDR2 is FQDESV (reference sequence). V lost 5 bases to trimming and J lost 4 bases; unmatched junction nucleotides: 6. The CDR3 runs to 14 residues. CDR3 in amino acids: CASSRGQAGTEAFF. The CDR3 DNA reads TGTGCCAGCAGCCGGGGACAGGCGGGCACTGAAGCTTTCTTT. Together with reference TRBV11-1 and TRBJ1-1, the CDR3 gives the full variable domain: EAEVAQSPRYKITEKSQAVAFWCDPISGHATLYWYRQILGQGPELLVQFQDESVVDDSQLPKDRFSAERLKGVDSTLKIQPAELGDSAMYLCASSRGQAGTEAFFGQGTRLTVV.

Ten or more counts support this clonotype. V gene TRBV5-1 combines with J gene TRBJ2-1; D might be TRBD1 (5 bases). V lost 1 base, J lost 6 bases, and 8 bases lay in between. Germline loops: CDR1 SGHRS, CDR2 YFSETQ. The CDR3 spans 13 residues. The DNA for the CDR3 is TGCGCCAGCAGCTTGAACAGGATCAATGAGCAGTTCTTC. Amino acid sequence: CASSLNRINEQFF.

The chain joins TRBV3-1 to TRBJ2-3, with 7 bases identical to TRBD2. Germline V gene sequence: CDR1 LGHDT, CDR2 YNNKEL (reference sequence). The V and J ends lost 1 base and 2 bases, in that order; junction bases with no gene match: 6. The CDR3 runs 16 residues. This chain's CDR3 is CASSQGPGRITDTQYF. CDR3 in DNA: TGTGCCAGCAGCCAAGGCCCCGGGAGGATCACAGATACGCAGTATTTT.

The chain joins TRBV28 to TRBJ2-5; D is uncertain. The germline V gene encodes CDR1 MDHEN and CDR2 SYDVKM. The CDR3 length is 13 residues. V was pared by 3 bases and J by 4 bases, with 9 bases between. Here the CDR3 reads CASSLMAPETQYF. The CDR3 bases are TGTGCCAGCAGTTTGATGGCTCCAGAGACCCAGTACTTC.